This T cell receptor (beta chain) was sequenced during a study of glioma-infiltrating T cells. Points from the study as a whole: Above-expected tissue-blood divergence occurred in all gliomas, most in low-grade ones. Very few CDR3 sequences were shared between tissue and blood.

A few counts support this clonotype. Its matching antigen is unknown. A clone one base away is much larger, so this may be a read error. TCR alpha and beta CDR3 regions were amplified from RNA using iRepertoire nested multiplex PCR. Tissue mRNA or PBMC total RNA, about 90-450 ng, went into one-step reverse transcription and amplification. Each CDR3 protein gets one entry after TCRdb re-called the multiplex PCR reads with MiXCR. The sample carries 35,000 to 45,000 distinct CDR3 sequences, around 22% recorded once. The CDR3 consists of 11 residues. Germline loops: CDR1 SNHLY, CDR2 FYNNEI. Trimming took 5 bases from V and 3 from J, leaving 5 bases between them.

The J gene is TRBJ2-7, the V gene TRBV2; D is unresolved. Sequencing was performed on glioma tissue, nonneoplastic brain tissue, or PBMCs (not recorded which). This clonotype originated in a human donor with low-grade glioma or glioblastoma, undergoing nonglioma brain surgery, or in good health (not recorded which). The CDR3 region has the DNA TGTGCCAGCAGTACCAACTACGAGCAGTACTTC. Translation: CASSTNYEQYF.